This TCR beta chain comes out of a study of T cell responses to AZD1222 COVID-19 vaccine. Study results and limitations: None of the repertoires were sampled until the peak T cell response had passed.

Libraries were prepared by immunoSEQ multiplex PCR; TCRdb keeps only in-frame clonotypes and omits some of them. The table lists tens of thousands of clones, 85% to 90% of them singletons, with roughly 10% in the top ten. As for this clone: No antigen is known for it.

The CDR3 is 15 amino acids. The V segment lost 4 bases and the J segment 9 bases; nucleotides outside the gene matches: 5. Germline V gives CDR1 SGHRS, CDR2 YFSETQ. The J gene is TRBJ1-6, the V gene TRBV5-1; 12 bases align to TRBD1. The origin of this receptor is an adult in good health. The sample in question was peripheral blood, obtained on day 0 of AZD1222 vaccination. The CDR3 DNA is TGCGCCAGCAGCCCGGGACAGGGGGCACGTTCACCCCTCCACTTT. Its translation: CASSPGQGARSPLHF.